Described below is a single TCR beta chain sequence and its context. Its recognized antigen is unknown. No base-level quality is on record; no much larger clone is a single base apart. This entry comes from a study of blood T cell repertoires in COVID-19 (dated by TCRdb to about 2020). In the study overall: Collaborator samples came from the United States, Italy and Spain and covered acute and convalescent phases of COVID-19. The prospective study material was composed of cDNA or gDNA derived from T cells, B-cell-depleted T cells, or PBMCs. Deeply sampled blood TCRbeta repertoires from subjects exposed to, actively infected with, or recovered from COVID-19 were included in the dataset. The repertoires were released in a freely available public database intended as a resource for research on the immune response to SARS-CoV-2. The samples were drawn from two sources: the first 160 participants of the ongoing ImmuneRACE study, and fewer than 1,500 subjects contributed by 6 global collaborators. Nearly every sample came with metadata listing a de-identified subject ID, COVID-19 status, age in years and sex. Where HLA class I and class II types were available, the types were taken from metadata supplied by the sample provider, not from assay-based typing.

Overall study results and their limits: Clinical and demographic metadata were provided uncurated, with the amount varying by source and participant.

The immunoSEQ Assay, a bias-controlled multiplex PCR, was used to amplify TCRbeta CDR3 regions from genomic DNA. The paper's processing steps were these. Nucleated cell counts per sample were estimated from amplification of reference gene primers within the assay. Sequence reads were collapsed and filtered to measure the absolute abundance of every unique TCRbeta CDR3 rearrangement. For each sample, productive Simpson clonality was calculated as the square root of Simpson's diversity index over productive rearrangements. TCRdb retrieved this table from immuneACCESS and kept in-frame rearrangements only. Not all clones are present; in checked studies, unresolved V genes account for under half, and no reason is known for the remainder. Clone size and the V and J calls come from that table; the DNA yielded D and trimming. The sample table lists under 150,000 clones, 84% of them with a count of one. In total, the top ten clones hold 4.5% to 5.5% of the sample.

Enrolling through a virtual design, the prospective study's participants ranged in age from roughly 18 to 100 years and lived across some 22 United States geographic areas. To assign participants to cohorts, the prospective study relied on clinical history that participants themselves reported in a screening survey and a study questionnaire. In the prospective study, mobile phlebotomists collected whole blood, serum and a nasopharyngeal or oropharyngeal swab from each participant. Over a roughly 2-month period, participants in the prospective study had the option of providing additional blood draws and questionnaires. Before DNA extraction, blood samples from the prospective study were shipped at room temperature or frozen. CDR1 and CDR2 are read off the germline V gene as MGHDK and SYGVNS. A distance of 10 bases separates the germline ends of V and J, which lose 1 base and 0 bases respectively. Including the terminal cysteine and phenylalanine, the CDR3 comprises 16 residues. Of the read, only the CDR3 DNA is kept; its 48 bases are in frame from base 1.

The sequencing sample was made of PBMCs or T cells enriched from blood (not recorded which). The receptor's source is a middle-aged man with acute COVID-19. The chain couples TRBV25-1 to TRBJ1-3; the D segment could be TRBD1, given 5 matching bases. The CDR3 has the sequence CASSELDRASGNTIYF. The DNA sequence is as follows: TGTGCCAGCAGTGAATTAGACAGAGCCTCTGGAAACACCATATATTTT.